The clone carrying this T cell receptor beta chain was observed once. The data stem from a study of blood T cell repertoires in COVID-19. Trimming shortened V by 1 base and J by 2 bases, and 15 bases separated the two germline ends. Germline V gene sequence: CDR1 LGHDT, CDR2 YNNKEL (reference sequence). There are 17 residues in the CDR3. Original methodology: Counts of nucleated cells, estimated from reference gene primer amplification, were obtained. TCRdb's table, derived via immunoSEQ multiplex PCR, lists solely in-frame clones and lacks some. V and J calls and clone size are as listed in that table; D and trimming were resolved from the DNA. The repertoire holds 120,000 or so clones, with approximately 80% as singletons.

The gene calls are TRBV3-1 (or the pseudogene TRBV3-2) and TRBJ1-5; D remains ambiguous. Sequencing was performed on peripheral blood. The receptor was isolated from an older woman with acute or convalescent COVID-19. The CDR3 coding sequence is TGTGCCAGCAGCCAAGCCCTAACGTGGGAGGGCAATCAGCCCCAGCATTTT. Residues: CASSQALTWEGNQPQHF.